This TCR beta chain derives from a study of OX40 agonist ivuxolimab in advanced cancers. Looking at the study overall: Partial response was recorded in three patients: one hepatocellular carcinoma and two cutaneous melanoma cases.

The table came from immunoSEQ multiplex PCR; TCRdb's copy has only in-frame clones and leaves some out. The sample shows tens of thousands of clones, roughly nine tenths of them seen only once. Sequencing used CD4+ or CD8+ T cells sorted from blood, obtained in a trial of the OX40 agonist ivuxolimab. This clonotype originated in an adult with an advanced solid tumor such as melanoma, head and neck, liver or kidney cancer.

CDR3 protein: CASSARLAGEDNEQFF. CDR3 DNA sequence: TGTGCCAGCAGCGCCCGACTAGCGGGAGAGGACAATGAGCAGTTCTTC. The J gene is TRBJ2-1, the V gene TRBV11-1; TRBD2 matches at 12 bases. CDR1 is SGHAT and CDR2 is FQDESV in the germline V gene (reference sequence). The CDR3 sequence is 16 residues long. The J segment lost 5 bases and the V segment lost 5 bases, leaving 7 bases of the junction unmatched.